This record covers a single T cell receptor (beta chain). Its antigen is undetermined. The CDR3 has 15 residues. The J segment lost 2 bases and the V segment lost 6 bases, leaving 9 bases of the junction unmatched. Germline assignment: CDR1 LNHDA and CDR2 SQIVND (reference sequence). The sample originates from a study of shared clonotypes between healthy human individuals. Study-level points and caveats: Tissue TCR repertoires likely differ from these blood-only repertoires.

The table came from immunoSEQ multiplex PCR; TCRdb's copy has only in-frame clones and leaves some out. Here the sample spans around 480,000 clones, about 79% being singletons. V gene TRBV19 combines with J gene TRBJ2-7, with TRBD1 matching over 8 bases. Sample: PBMCs. The receptor was derived from a woman aged 40 to 50 in good health. Some clones in this sample may be carry-over from other donors' samples. CDR3 in DNA: TGTGCCAGTAGCCCACTCGACAGGGGTCCCTACGAGCAGTACTTC. Its protein product is CASSPLDRGPYEQYF.